This T cell receptor (beta chain) comes out of a study of tumor and adjacent non-tumor tissue in lung cancer. In the study overall: Aged about 31 to 80 years, patients included roughly eleven men and a handful of women with stage I to III disease.

The CDR3 consists of 12 residues. From germline, CDR1 is SQVTM and CDR2 ANQGSEA. V was shortened by 5 bases and J by 4 bases, with 12 bases between the two germline ends. TCRbeta libraries were built with three rounds of nested PCR, modified from ARM-PCR. TCRdb passed the multiplex PCR reads through MiXCR, listing each CDR3 protein once. This sample has fewer than 130,000 distinct CDR3 sequences; 84% occur once, and the top ten carry approximately 22%. Details on this clonotype: No antigen is known for it.

General study findings and limits: Significantly higher TCR diversity was found in tumor than normal lung. Normal lung showed higher cumulative top 100 clone frequency than tumor. Shorter survival was associated with higher TCR diversity in tumors.

RNA was extracted from bulk tissue without any cell sorting. The V gene is TRBV29-1, the J gene TRBJ2-7, with D hard to call. The receptor's source is a man in his sixties or seventies with non-small cell lung cancer. Sequencing used lung tumor tissue. Here the CDR3 DNA reads TGCAGCGTTAGCAGCACCTCATACGAGCAGTACTTC. Protein sequence: CSVSSTSYEQYF.